This is a list of T cell receptor beta chains from one sample in a study of cytomegalovirus exposure and HLA in healthy donors. TCRdb's table, derived via immunoSEQ multiplex PCR, lists solely in-frame clones and lacks some. The table has 150,000 or so clones, roughly 80% seen once; the top ten hold 13% to 15%. Material for sequencing was PBMCs. The receptors originated from a woman in her 40s in good health and CMV-seronegative. The CDR3 runs from the conserved cysteine through the conserved F or W. D genes are given only for firm matches. For some rows the clone size is stated as once, few or many, or as a class when expanded; others skip it.

j_gene: TRBJ2-1; abundance: NA; d_gene: NA; v_gene: TRBV30; CDR3nt: TGTGCCTGGGGGGGGAGCAATGAGCAGTTCTTC; CDR3aa: CAWGGSNEQFF
j_gene: TRBJ2-7; abundance: NA; d_gene: TRBD1; v_gene: TRBV6-1; CDR3nt: TGTGCCAGCAGTGGTCAGGGGACAGGAGCCTACTACTACGAGCAGTACTTC; CDR3aa: CASSGQGTGAYYYEQYF
j_gene: TRBJ2-1; abundance: NA; d_gene: NA; v_gene: TRBV12-5; CDR3nt: TGTGCTAGTGGTTTGGGGACTATGGGTAACAATGAGCAGTTCTTC; CDR3aa: CASGLGTMGNNEQFF
j_gene: TRBJ1-5; abundance: NA; d_gene: NA; v_gene: TRBV27; CDR3nt: TGTGCCAGCAGTACCCAGGGGTATGGCAATCAGCCCCAGCATTTT; CDR3aa: CASSTQGYGNQPQHF
j_gene: TRBJ2-1; abundance: few; d_gene: TRBD2; v_gene: TRBV2; CDR3nt: TGTGCCAGCAGTGAATTTGGCCTAGCGGGTTACAATGAGCAGTTCTTC; CDR3aa: CASSEFGLAGYNEQFF
j_gene: TRBJ2-7; abundance: NA; d_gene: TRBD2; v_gene: TRBV5-8; CDR3nt: TGTGCCAGCCTGCGGTCCGGGGGGGCCCCCGAGCAGTACTTC; CDR3aa: CASLRSGGAPEQYF
j_gene: TRBJ2-7; abundance: NA; d_gene: TRBD1; v_gene: TRBV19; CDR3nt: TGTGCCAGTAGTATCGCCGGGACAGGGTTTCACGAGCAGTACTTC; CDR3aa: CASSIAGTGFHEQYF
j_gene: TRBJ2-1; abundance: NA; d_gene: NA; v_gene: TRBV29-1; CDR3nt: TGCAGCGTTAGGGGATCCTCCTACAATGAGCAGTTCTTC; CDR3aa: CSVRGSSYNEQFF
j_gene: TRBJ2-7; abundance: NA; d_gene: NA; v_gene: TRBV10-1; CDR3nt: TGCGCCAGCACCCCAGGGGAAGACGAGCAGTACTTC; CDR3aa: CASTPGEDEQYF
j_gene: TRBJ1-2; abundance: NA; d_gene: NA; v_gene: TRBV7-2; CDR3nt: TGTGCCAGCAGCTTAAGGGTACAGGTAGATGGCTACACCTTC; CDR3aa: CASSLRVQVDGYTF
j_gene: TRBJ2-3; abundance: NA; d_gene: NA; v_gene: TRBV4-3; CDR3nt: TGCGCCAGCAGCCAAGACCCCCTAGGCCCAGATACGCAGTATTTT; CDR3aa: CASSQDPLGPDTQYF
j_gene: TRBJ2-7; abundance: NA; d_gene: TRBD1; v_gene: TRBV11-2; CDR3nt: TGTGCCAGCAGCCGGGACAGGACCTACGAGCAGTACTTC; CDR3aa: CASSRDRTYEQYF
j_gene: TRBJ2-3; abundance: NA; d_gene: TRBD2; v_gene: TRBV18; CDR3nt: TGTGCCAGCTCACCCCTAAGCGGGGGGGGCCCAGATACGCAGTATTTT; CDR3aa: CASSPLSGGGPDTQYF
j_gene: TRBJ2-5; abundance: NA; d_gene: NA; v_gene: TRBV19; CDR3nt: TGTGCCAGTAGTACGGGAGAGACCCAGTACTTC; CDR3aa: CASSTGETQYF
j_gene: TRBJ1-1; abundance: NA; d_gene: TRBD1; v_gene: TRBV25-1; CDR3nt: TGTGCCAGCAGTCAAGGGGACAGGGGAAACACTGAAGCTTTCTTT; CDR3aa: CASSQGDRGNTEAFF
j_gene: TRBJ2-7; abundance: NA; d_gene: NA; v_gene: TRBV7-6; CDR3nt: TGTGCCAGCAGCGTCTTACAGGGCGACCGTTCCTACGAGCAGTACTTC; CDR3aa: CASSVLQGDRSYEQYF
j_gene: TRBJ2-1; abundance: once; d_gene: TRBD2; v_gene: TRBV28; CDR3nt: TGTGCCATCCACCCTGGGGGGGCCTACAATGAGCAGTTCTTC; CDR3aa: CAIHPGGAYNEQFF
j_gene: TRBJ1-1; abundance: NA; d_gene: NA; v_gene: TRBV5-1; CDR3nt: TGCGCCAGCGCGAAGGCAGGGGAGAACACTGAAGCTTTCTTT; CDR3aa: CASAKAGENTEAFF
j_gene: TRBJ2-7; abundance: NA; d_gene: TRBD1; v_gene: TRBV10-1; CDR3nt: TGCGCCAGCACCGGGGCGGGGGACAGGGAGGATAAGGAGGGCCGGGGGTCCTACGAGCAGTACTTC; CDR3aa: CASTGAGDREDKEGRGSYEQYF
j_gene: TRBJ2-1; abundance: NA; d_gene: TRBD2; v_gene: TRBV11-2; CDR3nt: TGTGCCAGCAGCTCTCCCGGGCGGGGGACCTACAATGAGCAGTTCTTC; CDR3aa: CASSSPGRGTYNEQFF
j_gene: TRBJ2-7; abundance: NA; d_gene: TRBD1; v_gene: TRBV7-2; CDR3nt: TGTGCCAGCAGCATTGAGACAGGGCGAATTGGGGAGCAGTACTTC; CDR3aa: CASSIETGRIGEQYF
j_gene: TRBJ2-5; abundance: once; d_gene: TRBD1; v_gene: TRBV7-9; CDR3nt: TGTGCCAGCAGCTACACCGGGACAGGACAACAAGAGACCCAGTACTTC; CDR3aa: CASSYTGTGQQETQYF
j_gene: TRBJ2-2; abundance: few; d_gene: TRBD1; v_gene: TRBV11-1; CDR3nt: TGTGCCAGCAGCTTAGACAGGGGGCGTGGGGAGCTGTTTTTT; CDR3aa: CASSLDRGRGELFF
j_gene: TRBJ1-2; abundance: NA; d_gene: NA; v_gene: TRBV28; CDR3nt: TGTGCCAGCAGTCTACAGGGTAACAACTATGGCTACACCTTC; CDR3aa: CASSLQGNNYGYTF
j_gene: TRBJ2-3; abundance: once; d_gene: TRBD2; v_gene: TRBV15; CDR3nt: TGTGCCACCAGCAGAGTCGTATTCGCGGGAGGTTTCACAGATACGCAGTATTTT; CDR3aa: CATSRVVFAGGFTDTQYF
j_gene: TRBJ2-3; abundance: once; d_gene: TRBD2; v_gene: TRBV15; CDR3nt: TGTGCCACCAGCAGAGGTGGCCAACTAGCGGGGGCCACAGATACGCAGTATTTT; CDR3aa: CATSRGGQLAGATDTQYF
j_gene: TRBJ2-6; abundance: NA; d_gene: NA; v_gene: TRBV6-4; CDR3nt: TGTGCCAGCAGTGAACAGGTTGGTGGGGCCAACGTCCTGACTTTC; CDR3aa: CASSEQVGGANVLTF
j_gene: TRBJ2-7; abundance: few; d_gene: NA; v_gene: TRBV7-2; CDR3nt: TGTGCCAGCAGCGCCGGGACACTCTCCTACGAGCAGTACTTC; CDR3aa: CASSAGTLSYEQYF
j_gene: TRBJ2-7; abundance: NA; d_gene: TRBD2; v_gene: TRBV29-1; CDR3nt: TGCAGCGTCCCCGCTGGACTAGTGGGCGAGCAGTACTTC; CDR3aa: CSVPAGLVGEQYF
j_gene: TRBJ2-1; abundance: NA; d_gene: NA; v_gene: TRBV5-1; CDR3nt: TGCGCCAGCAGCTTGGACTCCGGGATCTGGAATGAGCAGTTCTTC; CDR3aa: CASSLDSGIWNEQFF
j_gene: TRBJ2-3; abundance: NA; d_gene: NA; v_gene: TRBV5-4; CDR3nt: TGTGCCAGCAGCTCGCGCTTAGATACGCAGTATTTT; CDR3aa: CASSSRLDTQYF
j_gene: TRBJ2-2; abundance: NA; d_gene: NA; v_gene: TRBV6-5; CDR3nt: TGTGCCAGCAGTTACTCGGACAGTAACACCGGGGAGCTGTTTTTT; CDR3aa: CASSYSDSNTGELFF
j_gene: TRBJ2-1; abundance: NA; d_gene: TRBD2; v_gene: TRBV7-2; CDR3nt: TGTGCCGGCAGCCTTAGCGGGGGGAACAATGAGCAGTTCTTC; CDR3aa: CAGSLSGGNNEQFF
j_gene: TRBJ1-6; abundance: NA; d_gene: NA; v_gene: TRBV6-1; CDR3nt: TGTGCCAGCAGATTAGACACGAACGTTAATTCACCCCTCCACTTT; CDR3aa: CASRLDTNVNSPLHF
j_gene: TRBJ2-2; abundance: NA; d_gene: NA; v_gene: TRBV6-6; CDR3nt: TGTGCCAGCCTCGGGACATCGAACACCGGGGAGCTGTTTTTT; CDR3aa: CASLGTSNTGELFF
j_gene: TRBJ2-1; abundance: NA; d_gene: TRBD1; v_gene: TRBV4-3; CDR3nt: TGCGCCAGCAGCCATGGGACAGGTGTATACAATGAGCAGTTCTTC; CDR3aa: CASSHGTGVYNEQFF
j_gene: TRBJ2-3; abundance: NA; d_gene: NA; v_gene: TRBV9; CDR3nt: TGTGCCAGCAGCGCCACTAGCTCGAGCACAGATACGCAGTATTTT; CDR3aa: CASSATSSSTDTQYF